Detailed here is one TCR beta chain. From blood CD8+ and CD4+ T cells, TCR beta sequences were generated. The study used treatment-naive patients who had stable or active relapsing-remitting disease as multiple sclerosis controls. TEMRA cells were FACS-enriched and CD8+ and CD4+ T cells negatively isolated. The sample belongs to a study of CD8 T cells in Susac syndrome. RNA amounts of roughly 0.45 to 1 ug underwent reverse transcription with random hexamers. With immunoSEQ multiplex PCR, TCR beta CDR3 was amplified across 54 Vbeta and 13 Jbeta. TCRdb analysed the immunoSEQ multiplex PCR reads with MiXCR anew, one entry per CDR3 protein. The sample has 300,000 or so distinct CDR3 sequences; about 91% are singletons. Trimming took off 8 bases at V and 1 base at J, with 13 bases between the two ends. The CDR3 is 14 amino acids. Germline V gene lookup returns CDR1 MRHNA and CDR2 SNTAGT.

This receptor was taken from a human donor with multiple sclerosis. Sequencing was done on a sample of CD4+ T cells from PBMCs. The V call is TRBV6-4, the J call TRBJ2-3; the D is unclear. The CDR3 is CASSESPGTDTQYF. DNA for the CDR3: TGTGCCAGCTCAGAATCGCCCGGCACAGATACGCAGTATTTT.